Each of the 7 T cell receptor beta chains below was sequenced from the same sample in a study of blood T cell repertoires in COVID-19. The repertoire was sequenced with immunoSEQ multiplex PCR; TCRdb's copy has only in-frame clones and lacks some. The sample lists more than 250,000 clones; more than 70% were seen once. Sequencing was carried out using peripheral blood. Receptor source: a woman in her 50s with acute or convalescent COVID-19.

The table lists this clone with a few counts. This rearrangement joins TRBV4-2 to TRBJ2-2; D perhaps matches TRBD1 (7 bases). V lost 4 bases, J lost 6 bases, and 21 bases lay in between. CDR1 LGHNA and CDR2 YNFKEQ come from the germline V gene. The CDR3 is 17 residues long. This CDR3 is CASSLEPSQGGAGELFF. In DNA form, the CDR3 reads TGTGCCAGCAGCCTGGAACCTTCCCAGGGGGGCGCCGGGGAGCTGTTTTTT.

The chain carries TRBV4-3 and TRBJ2-7, with D perhaps TRBD2 (7 bases). The CDR3 spans 16 residues. Per germline, CDR1 LGHNA and CDR2 YSLEER. Trimming pared 0 bases from V and 6 bases from J, leaving 18 bases between. The CDR3 sequence: CASSQDRGAFTAEQYF. CDR3 nucleotide sequence: TGCGCCAGCAGCCAAGATCGGGGGGCCTTTACGGCCGAGCAGTACTTC.

The V call is TRBV4-1, the J call TRBJ1-5, with D unclear. Germline V gene data show CDR1 as MGHRA and CDR2 as YSYEKL. CDR3 length equals 12 residues. The V end lost 3 bases, the J end lost 9 bases, and 9 bases lay between the germline ends. Here the CDR3 reads CASSQGARPQHF. The CDR3 nucleotides read TGCGCCAGCAGCCAGGGCGCGCGGCCCCAGCATTTT.

The chain uses TRBV5-5 and TRBJ2-7, with D tentatively TRBD2 (6 bases). V was shortened by 4 bases and J by 2 bases, with 13 bases between the two germline ends. Germline CDR1 is SGHKS and CDR2 is YYEKEE (reference sequence). The CDR3 has 14 amino acids. CDR3 nucleotide sequence: TGTGCCAGCAGCACCCCTAGCGTAACCTACGAGCAGTACTTC. Translated: CASSTPSVTYEQYF.

In its sample, this clone was seen a few times. The chain combines TRBV6-5 with TRBJ1-2; TRBD1 matches 8 bases. The CDR3 runs 12 residues. The J segment lost 9 bases and the V segment lost 9 bases, leaving 9 bases of the junction unmatched. Germline CDR1 and CDR2: MNHEY and SVGAGI. The CDR3 loop reads CASNTGGTSYTF. CDR3 nucleotide sequence: TGTGCCAGTAATACAGGGGGTACGAGCTACACCTTC.

The rearrangement joins TRBV7-6 to TRBJ2-7, with 8 bases aligning to TRBD2. The germline V gene has CDR1 SGHVS and CDR2 FNYEAQ. Trimming at V came to 1 base and at J to 2 bases, leaving 7 bases not matched to a gene. This CDR3 spans 16 amino acids. The CDR3 sequence is CASSLGFPGGPYEQYF. The CDR3 bases are TGTGCCAGCAGCTTAGGATTCCCGGGAGGGCCCTACGAGCAGTACTTC. Together with reference TRBV7-6 and TRBJ2-7, the CDR3 gives the full variable domain: GAGVSQSPRYKVTKRGQDVALRCDPISGHVSLYWYRQALGQGPEFLTYFNYEAQQDKSGLPNDRFSAERPEGSISTLTIQRTEQRDSAMYRCASSLGFPGGPYEQYFGPGTRLTVT.

The chain links TRBV18 to TRBJ2-5, with D maybe TRBD2 (6 bases). CDR3 length equals 16 residues. V lost 0 bases to trimming and J lost 5 bases, with 16 bases between them. CDR1 and CDR2 from the germline V gene are KGHSH and LQKENI. The DNA for the CDR3 is TGTGCCAGCTCACCACCGAGTGGCGGGATTCGGGAGACCCAGTACTTC. This encodes CASSPPSGGIRETQYF.